The sample holds many counts of the clone carrying this T cell receptor beta chain. Using RNA template, CDR3s of TCR alpha and beta were amplified with iRepertoire arm-PCR. A single record per CDR3 protein comes from TCRdb applying MiXCR to the multiplex PCR reads. The sample has roughly 200,000 distinct CDR3 sequences, over 25% seen once. Trimming took 0 bases from V and 9 from J; bases not matched to a gene: 7. The CDR3 consists of 15 residues. The germline V gene encodes CDR1 MNHEY and CDR2 SVGEGT. This specimen belongs to a study of glioma-infiltrating T cells. The sequenced sample was glioma tissue, nonneoplastic brain tissue, or PBMCs (not recorded which). The chain carries TRBV6-2 or TRBV6-3 and TRBJ2-1; 8 nucleotides align to TRBD2. This TCR came from a human donor with low-grade glioma or glioblastoma, undergoing nonglioma brain surgery, or in good health (not recorded which). CDR3 nucleotide sequence: TGTGCCAGCAGTTACTCGAGGACTAGCAGCGGTGAGCAGTTCTTC. This translates into CASSYSRTSSGEQFF.